The T cell receptor beta chain described here comes from a study of control samples from healthy donors and cancer patients (TCRdb year 2020). Concerning this clone: Its antigen remains unidentified. Base qualities are not recorded, but no much larger clone differs from it by a single base.

The CDR3 sequence holds 14 residues, the cysteine and phenylalanine included. The DNA shown is the 42-base CDR3, in frame from base 1. In the germline V gene, CDR1 corresponds to LGHNA and CDR2 to YSLEER. The junction carries 15 bases between V and J, which are trimmed by 1 base and 9 bases respectively. To prepare the library, the immunoSEQ multiplex PCR assay was applied. TCRdb mirrors the immuneACCESS table, restricted to in-frame sequences. Some clones are absent from its copies; in checked studies, under half trace to an unresolved V gene, and the reason for the others is unknown. For this sample the table gives 150,000 to 200,000 clones, of which about 94% were detected only once. The ten largest clones add up to 8.5% of the sample.

The sample comprised blood. The TCR originated in a woman in her 40s in good health. The chain was built from TRBV4-3 and TRBJ1-2; the D gene assignment is ambiguous. The DNA sequence reads TGCGCCAGCAGCCAAGTTGGGAGCGGTTTGCGCTACACCTTC. Translation gives CASSQVGSGLRYTF.